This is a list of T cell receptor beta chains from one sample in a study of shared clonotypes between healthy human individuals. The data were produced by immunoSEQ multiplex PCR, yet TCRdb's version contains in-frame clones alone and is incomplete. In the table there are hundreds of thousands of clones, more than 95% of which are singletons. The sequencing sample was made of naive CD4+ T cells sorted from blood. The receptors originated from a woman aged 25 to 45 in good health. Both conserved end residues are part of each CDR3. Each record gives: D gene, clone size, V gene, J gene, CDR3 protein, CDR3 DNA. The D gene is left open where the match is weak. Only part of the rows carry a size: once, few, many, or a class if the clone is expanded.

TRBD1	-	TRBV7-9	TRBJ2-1	CASSFRDRNNEQFF	TGTGCCAGCAGCTTTCGGGACAGAAACAATGAGCAGTTCTTC
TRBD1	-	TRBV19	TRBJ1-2	CASRDPGQGNDGYTF	TGTGCCAGTAGGGATCCGGGACAGGGTAACGATGGCTACACCTTC
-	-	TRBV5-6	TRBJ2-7	CAGSSRGVYEQYF	TGTGCCGGCAGCTCCCGGGGCGTGTACGAGCAGTACTTC
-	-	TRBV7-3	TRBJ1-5	CASAITDLNQPQHF	TGTGCCAGCGCTATAACGGACCTCAATCAGCCCCAGCATTTT
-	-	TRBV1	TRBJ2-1	CTSSQGDRDNEQFF	TGCACCAGCAGCCAAGGGGACAGGGACAATGAGCAGTTCTTC
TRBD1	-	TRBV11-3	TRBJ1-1	CASSARDRGPNTEAFF	TGTGCCAGCAGCGCCCGCGACAGGGGCCCGAACACTGAAGCTTTCTTT
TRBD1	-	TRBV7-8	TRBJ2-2	CASSRQGPNTGELFF	TGTGCCAGCAGCCGACAGGGACCGAACACCGGGGAGCTGTTTTTT
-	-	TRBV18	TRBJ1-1	CASSPTGEAFF	TGTGCCAGCTCACCAACAGGGGAAGCTTTCTTT
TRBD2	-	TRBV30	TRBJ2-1	CAWSAPGLAGRHSYNEQFF	TGTGCCTGGAGTGCTCCGGGGCTAGCGGGAAGACACTCCTACAATGAGCAGTTCTTC
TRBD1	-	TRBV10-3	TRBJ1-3	CAISSTKGQDSDGGNTIYF	TGTGCCATCAGTTCCACTAAGGGACAGGACTCCGATGGGGGAAACACCATATATTTT
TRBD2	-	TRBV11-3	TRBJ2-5	CASSSIAGETQYF	TGTGCCAGCAGCTCAATAGCGGGAGAGACCCAGTACTTC
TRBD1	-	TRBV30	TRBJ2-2	CAWRRGHTGELFF	TGTGCCTGGAGGAGGGGGCATACCGGGGAGCTGTTTTTT
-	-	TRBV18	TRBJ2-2	CASSPISGRETGELFF	TGTGCCAGCTCACCAATATCCGGACGAGAAACCGGGGAGCTGTTTTTT
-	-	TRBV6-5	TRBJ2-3	CASTRRNTDTQYF	TGTGCCAGCACCCGGAGGAACACAGATACGCAGTATTTT
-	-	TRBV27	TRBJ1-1	CASSFRRTVTTEAFF	TGTGCCAGCAGTTTTAGAAGAACGGTAACCACTGAAGCTTTCTTT
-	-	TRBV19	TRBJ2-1	CASSKTGLGADYNEQFF	TGTGCCAGTAGTAAAACGGGGTTGGGAGCGGACTACAATGAGCAGTTCTTC
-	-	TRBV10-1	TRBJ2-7	CASSVGQPGSYEQYF	TGCGCCAGCAGTGTCGGGCAGCCCGGCTCCTACGAGCAGTACTTC
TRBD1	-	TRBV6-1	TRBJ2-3	CASRTGTVFVDTQYF	TGTGCCAGCAGGACCGGGACAGTCTTTGTAGATACGCAGTATTTT
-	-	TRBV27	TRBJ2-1	CASSLSGHNEQFF	TGTGCCAGCAGTTTATCTGGTCACAATGAGCAGTTCTTC
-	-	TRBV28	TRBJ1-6	CASRRGVNHSPLHF	TGTGCCAGTCGCAGGGGTGTGAATCATTCACCCCTCCACTTT
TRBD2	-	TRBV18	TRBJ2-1	CASSAGLAGVVKEQFF	TGTGCCAGCTCAGCGGGACTAGCGGGAGTGGTAAAGGAGCAGTTCTTC
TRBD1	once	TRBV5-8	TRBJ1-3	CASSLRTGSDSGNTIYF	TGTGCCAGCAGCTTGAGGACAGGGTCGGACTCTGGAAACACCATATATTTT
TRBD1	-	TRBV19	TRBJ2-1	CASRYTGANEQFF	TGTGCCAGTAGGTATACAGGGGCCAATGAGCAGTTCTTC
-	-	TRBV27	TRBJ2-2	CASSLGSRSGELFF	TGTGCCAGCAGTTTAGGTTCACGCTCCGGGGAGCTGTTTTTT
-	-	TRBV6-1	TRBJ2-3	CASKEGGMTDTQYF	TGTGCCAGCAAGGAGGGAGGCATGACAGATACGCAGTATTTT
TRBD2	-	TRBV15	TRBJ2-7	CATSRDSASGAYEQYF	TGTGCCACCAGCAGAGATTCAGCTAGCGGAGCCTACGAGCAGTACTTC
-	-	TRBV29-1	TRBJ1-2	CSVDADRAYGYTF	TGCAGCGTTGACGCGGACAGAGCCTATGGCTACACCTTC
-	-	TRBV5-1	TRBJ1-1	CASSLLQNTEAFF	TGCGCCAGCAGCTTGTTACAGAACACTGAAGCTTTCTTT
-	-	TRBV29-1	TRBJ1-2	CSVDGRATYGYTF	TGCAGCGTTGACGGCAGGGCGACCTATGGCTACACCTTC
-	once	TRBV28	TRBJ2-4	CASSWGIVRTSVAKNIQYF	TGTGCCAGCAGTTGGGGTATTGTGCGGACTTCCGTAGCTAAAAACATTCAGTACTTC
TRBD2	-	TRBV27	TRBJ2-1	CASSWGSGSGEQFF	TGTGCCAGCAGTTGGGGGAGCGGGAGCGGTGAGCAGTTCTTC
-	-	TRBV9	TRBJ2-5	CASSAQETQYF	TGTGCCAGCAGCGCACAAGAGACCCAGTACTTC
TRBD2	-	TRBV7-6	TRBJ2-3	CASSASSGFSTDTQYF	TGTGCCAGCAGCGCCTCTAGCGGTTTTAGCACAGATACGCAGTATTTT
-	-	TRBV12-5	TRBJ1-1	CASALENTEAFF	TGTGCTAGTGCTTTAGAGAACACTGAAGCTTTCTTT
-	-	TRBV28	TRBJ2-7	CASTPPNLAQSEQYF	TGTGCCAGCACTCCTCCAAATCTAGCGCAAAGCGAGCAGTACTTC